Listed below are T cell receptor beta chains from one sample, sequenced in a study of T cell changes during pregnancy in multiple sclerosis. Sequenced by immunoSEQ multiplex PCR; TCRdb stores in-frame clones only, minus some. The sample contains around 19,000 clones, 70% to 90% of which appear only once. The sample consisted of CD8+ T cells from peripheral blood mononuclear cells, taken after pregnancy. The source of these receptors is a female donor in good health, enrolled as a control in a pregnancy study. Both conserved end residues are part of each CDR3. The D gene is left open where the match is weak. Size tells how often a clone was seen (once, few, many) or the class of an expanded clone, and some rows leave it out.

j_call d_call v_call clone_size cdr3_nt cdr3_aa
TRBJ2-7 NA TRBV27 NA TGTGCCAGCTCACCTGCGGGGGCTACCTACGAGCAGTACTTC CASSPAGATYEQYF
TRBJ1-2 TRBD1 TRBV19 NA TGTGCCAGTACCCAGACAGGGTCCATCTACTATGGCTACACCTTC CASTQTGSIYYGYTF
TRBJ1-1 NA TRBV6-1 NA TGTGCCAGCAGTCCCGACAGTACCGAGAACACTGAAGCTTTCTTT CASSPDSTENTEAFF
TRBJ2-1 NA TRBV10-1 NA TGCGCCTGGGGGCTCGGGTCTTACAATGAGCAGTTCTTC CAWGLGSYNEQFF
TRBJ2-1 TRBD2 TRBV7-9 NA TGTGCCAGCTCTAAGACTAGCTCCCACAATGAGCAGTTCTTC CASSKTSSHNEQFF
TRBJ2-3 NA TRBV6-5 NA TGTGCCAGCAGTTACCTGACAGGAGACACAGATACGCAGTATTTT CASSYLTGDTDTQYF
TRBJ2-1 TRBD2 TRBV20-1 NA TGCAGTGGGGACTACCACAATGAGCAGTTCTTC CSGDYHNEQFF
TRBJ2-3 NA TRBV7-9 NA TGTGCCAGCAGCGGCGAGCGGCCTAGAGGGGATACGCAGTATTTT CASSGERPRGDTQYF
TRBJ1-1 NA TRBV9 NA TGTGCCAGCAGCGGGAGTAGACCTTTCTTT CASSGSRPFF
TRBJ2-3 TRBD2 TRBV19 medium-sized TGTGCCAGTAGTATGGGGACTAGCGGGATCCGAGGCGCAGATACGCAGTATTTT CASSMGTSGIRGADTQYF
TRBJ1-5 NA TRBV19 NA TGTGCCAGTAGCGGAGGGGAGCCCCAGCATTTT CASSGGEPQHF
TRBJ1-1 NA TRBV27 NA TGTGCCAGCAGTTTTGGCGGGGTGAACACTGAAGCTTTCTTT CASSFGGVNTEAFF
TRBJ2-5 NA TRBV29-1 NA TGCAGCGTTGACGGTCCGGGGGAGACCCAGTACTTC CSVDGPGETQYF
TRBJ2-4 NA TRBV28 NA TGTGCCAGCAGTTTCGCTAGTTCCTTTCAGTACTTC CASSFASSFQYF
TRBJ2-5 NA TRBV28 NA TGTGCCAGCAGTGTACAGGGTTGGGAGACCCAGTACTTC CASSVQGWETQYF
TRBJ1-5 NA TRBV27 NA TGTGCCAGCAGGGGGGGTGGCAATCAGCCCCAGCATTTT CASRGGGNQPQHF
TRBJ2-5 NA TRBV7-6 once TGTGCCAGCAGACCTCCTAGCCAAGAGACCCAGTACTTC CASRPPSQETQYF
TRBJ1-1 NA TRBV19 NA TGTGCCAGTAGTTTACAGGGTGCAGGAAACACTGAAGCTTTCTTT CASSLQGAGNTEAFF